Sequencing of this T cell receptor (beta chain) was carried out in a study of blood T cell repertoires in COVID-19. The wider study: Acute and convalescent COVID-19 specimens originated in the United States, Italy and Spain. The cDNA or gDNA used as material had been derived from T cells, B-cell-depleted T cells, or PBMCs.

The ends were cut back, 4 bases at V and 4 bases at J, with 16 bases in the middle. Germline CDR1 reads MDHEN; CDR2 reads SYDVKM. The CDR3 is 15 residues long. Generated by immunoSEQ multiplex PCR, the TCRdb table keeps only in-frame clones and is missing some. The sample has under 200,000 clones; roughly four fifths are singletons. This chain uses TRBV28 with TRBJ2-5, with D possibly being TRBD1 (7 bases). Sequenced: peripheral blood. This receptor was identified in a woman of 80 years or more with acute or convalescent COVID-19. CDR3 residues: CASSSAGGYSETQYF. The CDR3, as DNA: TGTGCCAGCAGTTCGGCAGGGGGGTATTCAGAGACCCAGTACTTC.